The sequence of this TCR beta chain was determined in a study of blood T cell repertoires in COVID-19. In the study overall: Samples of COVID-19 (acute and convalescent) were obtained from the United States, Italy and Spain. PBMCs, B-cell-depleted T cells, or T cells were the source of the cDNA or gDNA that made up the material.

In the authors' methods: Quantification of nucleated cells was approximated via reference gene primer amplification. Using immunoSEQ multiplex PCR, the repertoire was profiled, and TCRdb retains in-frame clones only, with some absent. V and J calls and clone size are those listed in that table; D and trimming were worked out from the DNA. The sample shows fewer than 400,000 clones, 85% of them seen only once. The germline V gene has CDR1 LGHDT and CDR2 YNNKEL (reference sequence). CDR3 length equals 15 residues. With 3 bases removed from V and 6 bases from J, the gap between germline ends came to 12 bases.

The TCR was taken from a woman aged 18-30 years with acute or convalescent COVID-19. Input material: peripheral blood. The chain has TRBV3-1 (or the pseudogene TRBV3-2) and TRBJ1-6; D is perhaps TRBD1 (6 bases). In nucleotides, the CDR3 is TGTGCCAGCAGCCAGAAGGGCAGGGGTAATTCACCCCTCCACTTT. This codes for CASSQKGRGNSPLHF.